Listed here are 5 T cell receptor beta chains from one sample, sequenced in a study of T cell responses to AZD1222 COVID-19 vaccine. The table came from immunoSEQ multiplex PCR; TCRdb's copy has only in-frame clones and leaves some out. The table includes 85,000 to 100,000 clones, approximately 90% detected once. The input for sequencing was peripheral blood, taken on day 0 of AZD1222 vaccination. The receptors derive from an adult in good health.

The rearrangement links TRBV3-1 (or the pseudogene TRBV3-2) to TRBJ2-7; 8 nucleotides align to TRBD2. Per the germline V gene, CDR1 is LGHDT and CDR2 is YNNKEL (reference sequence). V lost 0 bases to trimming and J lost 3 bases; unmatched junction nucleotides: 7. This CDR3 contains 16 residues. CDR3 sequence reads: CASSQEVGRARYEQYF. CDR3 DNA sequence: TGTGCCAGCAGCCAAGAGGTCGGGAGGGCTCGCTACGAGCAGTACTTC.

The CDR3 spells CASSLAQGLAHNEQFF. CDR3 nucleotide sequence: TGTGCCAGCAGCTTAGCGCAGGGACTAGCACACAATGAGCAGTTCTTC. The rearrangement joins TRBV7-9 to TRBJ2-1; 9 bases match TRBD2. CDR3 length equals 16 residues. Germline trimming cut 0 bases from V and 5 bases from J; bases unmatched to any gene: 5. The V gene's germline CDR1 is SEHNR and CDR2 FQNEAQ (reference sequence).

The chain carries TRBV5-1 and TRBJ1-1, with a tentative D call TRBD1 (5 bases). Germline CDR1 SGHRS, CDR2 YFSETQ. The CDR3 runs to 17 residues. V lost 0 bases to trimming and J lost 2 bases, with 17 bases between them. The CDR3 reads CASSLGRGDSRNTEAFF. The DNA for the CDR3 is TGCGCCAGCAGCTTGGGGAGAGGAGACAGTAGAAACACTGAAGCTTTCTTT.

This chain joins TRBV7-9 and TRBJ1-4; TRBD1 aligns across 8 bases. The V gene end was trimmed by 7 bases and the J gene end by 7 bases; junction bases not matched to a gene: 14. The germline V gene has CDR1 SEHNR and CDR2 FQNEAQ (reference sequence). The CDR3 is 16 residues long. The CDR3 protein is CASTTQGGFFGEKLFF. CDR3 DNA: TGTGCCAGCACCACACAGGGGGGGTTTTTTGGTGAAAAACTGTTTTTT.

The chain recombines TRBV6-5 with TRBJ1-2; maybe TRBD1 (5 bases). Germline lookup yields CDR1 MNHEY and CDR2 SVGAGI. With 6 bases removed from V and 0 bases from J, the gap between germline ends came to 14 bases. The length of the CDR3 is 15 residues. CDR3 bases: TGTGCCAGCAGGATCCCAGGGACGCCTAACTATGGCTACACCTTC. Its protein is CASRIPGTPNYGYTF.